The 22 T cell receptor beta chains below all came from one sample that was sequenced in a study of graft-versus-host responses after intestinal transplantation. Clones were read by immunoSEQ multiplex PCR, and TCRdb kept only the in-frame ones, dropping some. Of some 27,000 clones listed, just under 95% are singletons. The specimen was PBMCs, collected just over 29 days after intestinal transplant. These receptors were obtained from a human patient who received an intestinal transplant, so some T cells may come from the graft donor.

The chain couples TRBV4-1 to TRBJ2-1, with 8 bases identical to TRBD2. Germline V gene lookup returns CDR1 MGHRA and CDR2 YSYEKL. The ends lost 3 bases at V and 5 bases at J; junction bases unmatched: 9. The CDR3 is made up of 16 amino acids. This chain's CDR3 is CASSQTLGGVNNEQFF. CDR3 nucleotides: TGCGCCAGCAGCCAGACCCTCGGGGGGGTAAACAATGAGCAGTTCTTC.

The rearrangement links TRBV19 to TRBJ2-7; D not resolved. The CDR3 runs to 15 residues. Germline-derived CDR1 and CDR2 are LNHDA and SQIVND (reference sequence). V gave up 1 base and J gave up 2 bases, with 12 bases separating them. CDR3 DNA: TGTGCCAGTAGTATAGGTTTCGGCCCCGCCTACGAGCAGTACTTC. Its translation: CASSIGFGPAYEQYF.

This clone has only one observation. The chain couples TRBV7-9 to TRBJ2-3; 7 bases line up with TRBD1. Germline V gene lookup returns CDR1 SEHNR and CDR2 FQNEAQ (reference sequence). The CDR3 runs to 17 residues. The V segment lost 1 base and the J segment 4 bases; nucleotides outside the gene matches: 11. The CDR3 DNA follows: TGTGCCAGCAGCTTAGGGAGTACAGGGGAAACATCAGATACGCAGTATTTT. Translation gives CASSLGSTGETSDTQYF.

This rearrangement joins TRBV19 to TRBJ1-1, with D unclear. The CDR3 is 16 residues long. Trimming left V 3 bases short and J 7 bases short, with 21 bases between. CDR1 LNHDA and CDR2 SQIVND come from the germline V gene (reference sequence). CDR3 bases: TGTGCCAGTAGTATTCGGATGGGTAAGGTGAGGAATGAAGCTTTCTTT. This sequence encodes CASSIRMGKVRNEAFF.

V gene TRBV5-4 combines with J gene TRBJ2-5; D remains unclear. The V gene's germline CDR1 is SGHNT and CDR2 YYREEE (reference sequence). This CDR3 comprises 15 residues. V was cut by 4 bases and J by 3 bases, with 16 bases left in between. CDR3 in DNA: TGTGCCAGCAGCCAAACCTCCCAAGGAGAAGAGACCCAGTACTTC. It codes for CASSQTSQGEETQYF.

V is TRBV4-3 and J is TRBJ2-2; no clear D. V lost 0 bases, J lost 0 bases, and 8 bases lay in between. CDR1 LGHNA and CDR2 YSLEER come from the germline V gene. The CDR3 is made up of 16 amino acids. The CDR3 nucleotides are TGCGCCAGCAGCCAAGACAAGTCTCCGAACACCGGGGAGCTGTTTTTT. Translation gives CASSQDKSPNTGELFF.

The rearrangement links TRBV6-1 to TRBJ2-7; no definite D call. CDR1 MNHNS and CDR2 SASEGT come from the germline V gene. The CDR3 runs 13 residues. V lost 6 bases to trimming and J lost 2 bases, with 11 bases between them. The CDR3 protein is CASSTRRPYEQYF. CDR3 DNA: TGTGCCAGCAGCACCAGGAGACCCTACGAGCAGTACTTC.

The genes are TRBV4-3 and TRBJ2-3; 9 nucleotides align to TRBD1. Germline trimming cut 2 bases from V and 6 bases from J; bases unmatched to any gene: 3. The CDR3 has 14 amino acids. Germline assignment: CDR1 LGHNA and CDR2 YSLEER. The CDR3 is CASSQLQGADTQYF. The CDR3 DNA follows: TGCGCCAGCAGCCAACTACAGGGGGCTGATACGCAGTATTTT.

The chain employs TRBV21-1 and TRBJ2-7; the table's D call, TRBD1, was not checked against the DNA. TRBV21-1 has pseudogene status. CDR3 length: 16 residues. CDR3 sequence: CASSKEKGQGNYEQYF. For the CDR3, the DNA is TGTGCCAGCAGCAAAGAAAAGGGACAGGGTAATTACGAGCAGTACTTC.

The chain carries TRBV18 and TRBJ1-6; D perhaps matches TRBD1 (6 bases). Germline CDR1 KGHSH, CDR2 LQKENI. The V end was cut by 3 bases, the J end by 6 bases, with 12 bases between. The length of the CDR3 is 15 residues. The CDR3 loop is CASSPGTILNSPLHF. Written as DNA, the CDR3 is TGTGCCAGCTCACCCGGGACAATCCTTAATTCACCCCTCCACTTT.

The rearrangement links TRBV4-2 to TRBJ2-4; 13 nucleotides match TRBD2. This CDR3 spans 24 amino acids. Germline loops: CDR1 LGHNA, CDR2 YNFKEQ. V lost 3 bases and J lost 0; bases outside the gene matches: 23. CDR3 DNA: TGTGCCAGCAGCCACCACCGGCGACTAGCGGGGGGATATACCCCGATATTAGCCAAAAACATTCAGTACTTC. This codes for CASSHHRRLAGGYTPILAKNIQYF.

This clone was picked up one time. The V gene is TRBV5-5, the J gene TRBJ2-3, with D perhaps matching TRBD1 (6 bases). Trimming cost V 5 bases and J 5 bases, with 15 bases left between them. Germline V lookup: CDR1 SGHKS, CDR2 YYEKEE (reference sequence). The CDR3 has 14 residues. CDR3 in amino acids: CASSREGGRDTQYF. DNA for the CDR3: TGTGCCAGCAGTCGGGAAGGGGGTCGAGATACGCAGTATTTT.

In the case of this clone: This same CDR3 is encoded by further DNA sequences in the sample. V and J are TRBV4-1 and TRBJ1-1; 9 positions match TRBD1. Germline CDR1 MGHRA, CDR2 YSYEKL. Losses at the gene ends were 2 bases for V and 5 bases for J; bases not matched to a gene: 6. There are 15 residues in the CDR3. CDR3 bases: TGCGCCAGCAGCCAAATACAGGGGGCGGATACTGAAGCTTTCTTT. Its translation: CASSQIQGADTEAFF.

This clone has just one count. The chain recombines TRBV27 with TRBJ2-7; the match to TRBD1 covers 10 bases. The CDR3 is 14 amino acids. Germline assignment: CDR1 MNHEY and CDR2 SMNVEV (reference sequence). V lost 6 bases and J lost 2; bases outside the gene matches: 4. CDR3 sequence: CASSPGQGAYEQYF. The CDR3, as DNA: TGTGCCAGCAGCCCTGGACAGGGGGCCTACGAGCAGTACTTC.

The chain combines TRBV5-1 with TRBJ2-5; 8 bases match TRBD1. Unmatched junction bases numbered 5, after V lost 3 bases and J lost 4 bases. Looked up from germline, CDR1 is SGHRS and CDR2 is YFSETQ. The CDR3 loop spans 14 amino acids. The CDR3 bases are TGCGCCAGCAGCTCCCCAGGGGGCCGAGAGACCCAGTACTTC. It specifies CASSSPGGRETQYF. Combining the CDR3 with reference TRBV5-1 and TRBJ2-5 gives the whole variable domain KAGVTQTPRYLIKTRGQQVTLSCSPISGHRSVSWYQQTPGQGLQFLFEYFSETQRNKGNFPGRFSGRQFSNSRSEMNVSTLELGDSALYLCASSSPGGRETQYFGPGTRLLVL.

This chain links TRBV27 with TRBJ2-3; 8 bases line up with TRBD1. The CDR3 spans 15 residues. Germline trimming cut 5 bases from V and 3 bases from J; bases unmatched to any gene: 7. Germline V gives CDR1 MNHEY, CDR2 SMNVEV (reference sequence). Here the CDR3 DNA reads TGTGCCAGCAGTCTCGGACAGGGTTTAACAGATACGCAGTATTTT. Encoded protein: CASSLGQGLTDTQYF.

The J gene is TRBJ2-5, the V gene TRBV19, with a weak D call TRBD1 (6 bases). CDR3 size: 13 residues. Germline loops: CDR1 LNHDA, CDR2 SQIVND (reference sequence). V shed 4 bases and J shed 3 bases, with 9 bases lying between them. The CDR3 protein is CASSNSGEETQYF. The CDR3 coding sequence is TGTGCCAGTAGTAACTCAGGGGAAGAGACCCAGTACTTC.

The V and J genes are TRBV28 and TRBJ1-2; no clear D gene. Trimming shortened V by 9 bases and J by 5 bases, and 7 bases separated the two germline ends. This CDR3 region has 10 residues. Per the germline V gene, CDR1 is MDHEN and CDR2 is SYDVKM. CDR3 nucleotide sequence: TGTGCCAGGCTACCATATGGCTACACCTTC. Its protein product is CARLPYGYTF.

This chain links TRBV11-1 with TRBJ2-7; TRBD1 agrees at 9 bases. There are 17 residues in the CDR3. Germline V gene data show CDR1 as SGHAT and CDR2 as FQDESV (reference sequence). V was clipped by 4 bases and J by 3 bases; unmatched bases: 13. CDR3 loop: CASSSLTGGLGDYEQYF. The CDR3 nucleotides are TGTGCCAGCAGCTCGCTGACAGGGGGTTTGGGGGACTACGAGCAGTACTTC. Supplemented by reference TRBV11-1 and TRBJ2-7, the full variable domain reads EAEVAQSPRYKITEKSQAVAFWCDPISGHATLYWYRQILGQGPELLVQFQDESVVDDSQLPKDRFSAERLKGVDSTLKIQPAELGDSAMYLCASSSLTGGLGDYEQYFGPGTRLTVT.

The CDR3 DNA reads as TGTGCCAGCGGAGGACCACCCCTTTCGTACGAGCAGTACTTC. As protein: CASGGPPLSYEQYF. The chain carries TRBV2 and TRBJ2-7; a possible D gene is TRBD2 (5 bases). Trimming took off 8 bases at V and 4 bases at J, with 18 bases between the two ends. Germline assignment: CDR1 SNHLY and CDR2 FYNNEI. This CDR3 has 14 residues.

The rearrangement joins TRBV27 to TRBJ1-2; the match to TRBD1 covers 8 bases. CDR3 length: 16 amino acids. V gave up 1 base and J gave up 4 bases; unmatched junction bases: 8. The V gene's germline CDR1 is MNHEY and CDR2 SMNVEV (reference sequence). In DNA form, the CDR3 reads TGTGCCAGCAGTTTATTCACAGGGGGAGGCGGCTATGGCTACACCTTC. Translating it yields CASSLFTGGGGYGYTF.

The chain employs TRBV28 and TRBJ1-4, with a weak D call TRBD1 (5 bases). Germline V gives CDR1 MDHEN, CDR2 SYDVKM. With 4 bases removed from V and 5 bases from J, the gap between germline ends came to 14 bases. This CDR3 has 15 amino acids. The CDR3 DNA reads as TGTGCCAGCAGTTCAGGGAGGACGAGGAATGAAAAACTGTTTTTT. Its protein is CASSSGRTRNEKLFF.